This T cell receptor (beta chain) was documented in a study of blood T cells in healthy people across ages (dated by TCRdb to between 2015 and 2017). Notes on the research overall: Template switching captured roughly one uniquely barcoded TCR beta cDNA molecule per two T cells in model experiments. Using deep sequencing normalized with unique cDNA molecular identifiers, the study measured how TCR beta repertoire diversity changes with age. Donors were grouped into four age groups: young (average roughly 16 years), middle-aged (roughly 40), aged (approximately 58) and long-lived (about 90). Donors of different ages were randomly distributed across sequencing lanes to avoid experimental bias. For two donors (one aged 18 to 30 and one aged 80 or older), the study analyzed two additional independent replicas of 1 million unique cDNA reads from the same blood draw.

The roughly 42 donors, aged roughly 6 to 95 years, were systemically healthy Caucasian individuals from Russia. Around 10 milliliters of peripheral blood were collected from each donor into EDTA-treated Vacutainer tubes. Ficoll-Paque density-gradient centrifugation was used to isolate PBMCs, with at least 7 million obtained per sample. Trizol reagent was used to extract total RNA from PBMCs, with at least 6 micrograms per sample. Naive CD45RAhigh/CD27high T cell percentages were measured by flow cytometry on a PBMC aliquot from every donor. CDR1 is given as MRHNA and CDR2 as SNTAGT, both from the germline V gene. Trimming costs V 2 bases and J 0 bases, and their ends lie 8 bases apart. The CDR3 contains 15 residues, cysteine and phenylalanine counted. CDR3 DNA is the only sequence kept; it has 45 bases, read in frame from the first base. By sample share, this clonotype is medium-sized (0.01 to 0.1%). Its recognized antigen is unknown. No much larger clone is present one base from it, and per-base qualities are unavailable.

Preparation of the library involved 5' RACE. The instrument given in TCRdb is Illumina HiSeq 2500. A second roughly 6 to 12 cycle PCR used a sample-barcoded 5' primer and a J-beta primer mix. A template-switch 5' adaptor carrying 12 random nucleotides introduced a unique molecular identifier onto each TCR beta cDNA molecule. Each sample yielded at least 2.5 million CDR3-containing paired-end reads. All of the RNA was converted into first-strand cDNA using the Mint cDNA synthesis kit, with a TRBC-specific oligonucleotide serving as the primer. Following uracil-DNA glycosylase treatment, a first 18-cycle PCR with universal primers M1SS and BC2_uni_R was performed on all cDNA. For the original study's pipeline: For normalization, 1 million high-quality reads, each with a distinct molecular identifier, were randomly selected from each sample. Instead of being binned into consensus sequences, reads with shared molecular identifiers were discarded. MiTCR, set to a Q25 quality threshold and the strictest error-elimination algorithm, was used for CDR3 identification, clonotype clustering and error correction. Lower-bound total TCR beta diversity was estimated with a nonparametric unseen species model using Euler transformation. In TCRdb, the public reads were trimmed at Q25 with fastp and aligned with MiXCR, with productive beta chains retained. Entries that share a CDR3 protein sequence are merged under the most common genes and DNA. The V and J calls and clone size come from TCRdb's table, not from the authors' own analysis. The sample has hundreds of thousands of distinct CDR3 sequences on record, 40% to 65% of them singletons. The ten largest account for less than 15% of the sample.

Broad study findings and their caveats: A strong correlation was found between observed TCR beta diversity and the percentage of naive T cells measured by flow cytometry. Compared with the aged group, the long-lived group had more naive CD4+ T cells, fewer expanded clones and increased TCR diversity, suggesting age selection. Estimates of total diversity based on one million sequenced T cells were considered lower bounds and underestimates. Bulk unsorted PBMC profiling prevented conclusive comparison of naive and antigen-experienced compartments. Because donor CMV infection status was unknown, age-related changes in expanded clonotypes were potentially confounded. As age increased, observed TCR beta diversity per million T cells dropped in a roughly linear way, and a significant reduction was already evident by age about 36.

Sequencing was performed on blood. The receptor was isolated from an elderly woman in good health. The sequence is built from TRBV6-4 and TRBJ2-1, with a tentative D gene TRBD2 over 5 matching bases. CDR3 protein: CASSDQRSSYNEQFF. The DNA sequence is TGTGCCAGCAGTGACCAGCGGAGCTCCTACAATGAGCAGTTCTTC.